A single sample gave rise to the 27 T cell receptor beta chains below, sequenced in a study of Ad26.COV2.S vaccination and SARS-CoV-2 variants. Measured with immunoSEQ multiplex PCR; TCRdb has only the in-frame clones, and not every one. There are around 340,000 clones in the sample; about 88% occur only once, and 6.4% lies in the top ten. Sample treatment: around 19 received Ad26.COV2.S at low or high dose, single or two shots; a few received placebo; per-sample allocation not given. The samples were gathered on day 63 after the first injection of vaccine or placebo. This sample comprised peripheral blood, obtained in a trial of Ad26.COV2.S vaccine versus placebo. All receptors derive from a person between 18 and 65 years old who received the Ad26.COV2.S COVID-19 vaccine or a placebo.

This clone was detected only once. The genes are TRBV23-1 and TRBJ2-7, with TRBD1 matching over 9 bases. TRBV23-1 is an ORF, and what it does is uncertain. The CDR3 consists of 15 residues. Trimming removed 0 bases from V and 3 bases from J; junction bases left unmatched: 3. The CDR3: CASSQSDRGCYEQYF. The CDR3 DNA is TGCGCCAGCAGTCAATCGGACAGGGGATGCTACGAGCAGTACTTC.

This clone was detected only a few times. The rearrangement uses TRBV4-2 and TRBJ1-1, with 7 nucleotides matching TRBD1. V shed 0 bases and J 7 bases; nucleotides not matched to a gene: 5. Germline values: CDR1 LGHNA, CDR2 YNFKEQ. The CDR3 contains 14 residues. CDR3 DNA sequence: TGTGCCAGCAGCCAAGAGCGACAGGGTGTTGAAGCTTTCTTT. It yields the protein CASSQERQGVEAFF.

In DNA form, the CDR3 reads TGTGCCAGCAGTTACGACCCGACAGGTATCTATGGCTACACCTTC. Its protein product is CASSYDPTGIYGYTF. The rearrangement uses TRBV6-5 and TRBJ1-2; D is perhaps TRBD1 (6 bases). CDR3 length equals 15 residues. Trimming removed 2 bases at V and 4 bases at J, with 14 bases between. Per germline, CDR1 MNHEY and CDR2 SVGAGI.

The chain uses TRBV9 and TRBJ2-4; the D gene is possibly TRBD2 (7 bases). CDR1 is SGDLS and CDR2 is YYNGEE in the germline V gene. The CDR3 sequence is 16 residues long. Trimming removed 3 bases from V and 8 bases from J, with 21 bases in between. This chain's CDR3 is CASSAPPGGHPDIQYF. The CDR3 region has the DNA TGTGCCAGCAGCGCTCCTCCGGGGGGCCATCCCGACATTCAGTACTTC.

The genes are TRBV9 and TRBJ2-7; D is possibly TRBD2 (5 bases). The V gene lost 4 bases and the J gene lost 1 base, with 18 bases spanning the gap. CDR3 size: 16 residues. The V gene's germline CDR1 is SGDLS and CDR2 YYNGEE. In DNA, the CDR3 is TGTGCCAGCAGCCCATCGTGGGAGCGGAGGTCCTACGAGCAGTACTTC. It specifies CASSPSWERRSYEQYF.

This chain joins TRBV3-1 (or the pseudogene TRBV3-2) and TRBJ1-2; 7 nucleotides align to TRBD1. CDR1 and CDR2 (germline): LGHDT, YNNKEL (reference sequence). This CDR3 has 14 residues. Losses at the gene ends were 5 bases for V and 0 bases for J; bases not matched to a gene: 3. CDR3 nucleotide sequence: TGTGCCAGCAGCTGGACAGGTTCTAACTATGGCTACACCTTC. Residues: CASSWTGSNYGYTF.

This chain uses TRBV14 with TRBJ2-3, with TRBD1 matching 7 bases. With V trimmed by 1 base and J by 5 bases, 9 bases remained unmatched. The CDR3 contains 16 residues. CDR1 and CDR2 from the germline V gene are SGHDN and FVKESK. The CDR3 sequence: CASSQVRGQRGDTQYF. CDR3 bases: TGTGCCAGCAGCCAAGTAAGGGGGCAACGAGGAGATACGCAGTATTTT.

This clone was recorded once. The chain has TRBV4-2 and TRBJ1-2, with D unresolved. V was cut by 2 bases and J by 6 bases, with 13 bases left in between. The CDR3 contains 14 residues. Looked up from germline, CDR1 is LGHNA and CDR2 is YNFKEQ. The CDR3 spells CASSQKDQRDGYTF. The CDR3 coding sequence is TGTGCCAGCAGCCAAAAGGACCAGAGGGATGGCTACACCTTC.

The rearrangement uses TRBV11-3 and TRBJ2-2, with 8 nucleotides matching TRBD1. The CDR3 covers 17 residues. Germline trimming cut 2 bases from V and 5 bases from J; bases unmatched to any gene: 10. The germline CDR1 and CDR2 sequences are SGHNT and YENEEA. The CDR3 nucleotides are TGTGCCAGCAGCTTAAACGACAGGGGATTGAGGACCGGGGAGCTGTTTTTT. Translation: CASSLNDRGLRTGELFF. Variable domain in full (rest from reference TRBV11-3 and TRBJ2-2): EAGVVQSPRYKIIEKKQPVAFWCNPISGHNTLYWYLQNLGQGPELLIRYENEEAVDDSQLPKDRFSAERLKGVDSTLKIQPAELGDSAVYLCASSLNDRGLRTGELFFGEGSRLTVL.

In this sample, this clone turned up a few times. The chain employs TRBV7-9 and TRBJ1-5; D is ambiguous. V lost 5 bases and J 2 bases, leaving 16 bases between the germline ends. Germline CDR1 reads SEHNR; CDR2 reads FQNEAQ (reference sequence). This CDR3 is built from 16 residues. CDR3 coding DNA: TGTGCCAGCAGCCGATACGCCGGACGGGGCAATCAGCCCCAGCATTTT. Translating gives CASSRYAGRGNQPQHF.

The chain couples TRBV9 to TRBJ1-6, with D perhaps TRBD1 (5 bases). This CDR3 has 15 residues. V gave up 0 bases and J gave up 10 bases, with 14 bases separating them. Germline lookup yields CDR1 SGDLS and CDR2 YYNGEE. This CDR3 is CASSVVGGWGSPLHF. In nucleotides, the CDR3 is TGTGCCAGCAGCGTAGTTGGGGGTTGGGGGTCACCCCTCCACTTT.

The gene calls are TRBV29-1 and TRBJ2-5; tentatively, D is TRBD1 (6 bases). Trimming took off 7 bases at V and 1 base at J, with 10 bases between the two ends. CDR3 length: 12 residues. Looked up from germline, CDR1 is SQVTM and CDR2 is ANQGSEA. CDR3 sequence (DNA): TGCAGCGACAAGACAGGCCAAGAGACCCAGTACTTC. Protein sequence: CSDKTGQETQYF.

The chain has TRBV5-5 and TRBJ2-2; 9 nucleotides line up with TRBD1. Germline V gene data show CDR1 as SGHKS and CDR2 as YYEKEE (reference sequence). This CDR3 comprises 14 residues. Trimming took 2 bases from V and 5 from J; bases not matched to a gene: 1. The CDR3 protein is CASSLDRGTGELFF. The CDR3 nucleotides read TGTGCCAGCAGCTTAGACAGGGGGACCGGGGAGCTGTTTTTT. Full variable domain (rest looked up from reference TRBV5-5 and TRBJ2-2): DAGVTQSPTHLIKTRGQQVTLRCSPISGHKSVSWYQQVLGQGPQFIFQYYEKEERGRGNFPDRFSARQFPNYSSELNVNALLLGDSALYLCASSLDRGTGELFFGEGSRLTVL.

The chain is built from TRBV11-2 and TRBJ1-1; perhaps TRBD1 as D (5 bases). Trimming took 6 bases from V and 6 from J, leaving 14 bases between them. This CDR3 has 13 amino acids. CDR1 and CDR2 (germline): SGHAT, FQNNGV. CDR3 sequence (DNA): TGTGCCAGCAGTTTCAGGGATGGGGCTGAAGCTTTCTTT. This gives the protein CASSFRDGAEAFF.

The chain is built from TRBV15 and TRBJ1-1; D ambiguous. This CDR3 has 15 amino acids. V lost 0 bases to trimming and J lost 4 bases, with 12 bases between them. In germline, CDR1 is LNHNV, CDR2 YYDKDF (reference sequence). CDR3 protein: CATSRDLEAGTEAFF. CDR3 nucleotides: TGTGCCACCAGCAGAGATTTAGAGGCGGGCACTGAAGCTTTCTTT.

In this sample, this clone turned up once. The V call is TRBV25-1, the J call TRBJ2-7; D unclear. The germline V gene has CDR1 MGHDK and CDR2 SYGVNS. Trimming took 2 bases from V and 6 from J, leaving 5 bases between them. This CDR3 has 11 amino acids. CDR3 sequence (DNA): TGTGCCAGCAGTGAAGGTGGCGAGCAGTACTTC. Translation: CASSEGGEQYF.

The chain recombines TRBV5-6 with TRBJ2-7, with 7 bases lining up with TRBD1. The CDR3 consists of 13 residues. J lost 4 bases, V lost 4 bases, and 5 bases had no gene match. CDR1 and CDR2 from the germline V gene are SGHDT and YYEEEE. CDR3 residues: CASSPDRAYEQYF. CDR3 nucleotides: TGTGCCAGCAGCCCTGACAGGGCTTACGAGCAGTACTTC.

This clone was seen a single time. The chain recombines TRBV13 with TRBJ1-1; D is undetermined. V lost 1 base, J lost 0 bases, and 9 bases lay in between. The CDR3 extends over 15 amino acids. Germline V gene lookup returns CDR1 PRHDT and CDR2 FYEKMQ (reference sequence). The CDR3: CASSLEGFMNTEAFF. CDR3 in DNA: TGTGCCAGCAGCTTAGAGGGTTTTATGAACACTGAAGCTTTCTTT.

The rearrangement links TRBV5-1 to TRBJ2-1; 10 bases agree with TRBD2. Trimming removed 0 bases from V and 0 bases from J; junction bases left unmatched: 3. This CDR3 has 17 amino acids. The germline CDR1 and CDR2 sequences are SGHRS and YFSETQ. The CDR3 spells CASSLAPSGSSYNEQFF. DNA for the CDR3: TGCGCCAGCAGCTTGGCCCCTAGCGGGAGCTCCTACAATGAGCAGTTCTTC.

As to this clone: One end of the junction fails to match germline, which may point to a read error. The chain recombines TRBV27 with TRBJ2-5; D could derive from TRBD1 or TRBD2 (5 bases each). Germline V gene sequence: CDR1 MNHEY, CDR2 SMNVEV (reference sequence). There are 15 residues in the CDR3. This CDR3 is CASSYKRGGQQTQYF. The CDR3 DNA reads as TGTGCCAGCAGCTACAAGAGGGGTGGCCAACAGACCCAGTACTTC.

Concerning this clone itself: The same CDR3 also results from other DNA sequences found in this sample. This chain connects TRBV7-9 to TRBJ2-7, with 8 nucleotides matching TRBD1. J lost 1 base, V lost 6 bases, and 5 bases had no gene match. Germline CDR1 is SEHNR and CDR2 is FQNEAQ (reference sequence). The CDR3 length is 14 residues. The CDR3 DNA is TGTGCCAGCAGTTCAGGACAGGGATCCTACGAGCAGTACTTC. Translation gives CASSSGQGSYEQYF.

This clone was observed a few times. V usage is TRBV10-3 and J usage is TRBJ2-1; 14 nucleotides align to TRBD2. Germline V lookup: CDR1 ENHRY, CDR2 SYGVKD. The CDR3 contains 18 residues. The J segment lost 2 bases and the V segment lost 11 bases, leaving 14 bases of the junction unmatched. As DNA, the CDR3 is TGTGCCGCGGGGGGGACTAGCGGGAGTTCTAGAGCCTACAATGAGCAGTTCTTC. Its protein product is CAAGGTSGSSRAYNEQFF.

This chain connects TRBV5-8 to TRBJ1-2; 8 bases align to TRBD1. CDR1 is SGHTS and CDR2 is YDEGEE in the germline V gene. After removal of 4 bases from V and 4 bases from J, the junction contained 6 bases not matched to a gene. The CDR3 is 14 amino acids. For the CDR3, the DNA is TGTGCCAGCAGCACCGGAGACAGGGGCTATGGCTACACCTTC. Amino acid sequence: CASSTGDRGYGYTF.

The chain joins TRBV24-1 to TRBJ2-1; D uncertain. The germline CDR1 and CDR2 sequences are KGHDR and SFDVKD. This CDR3 region has 12 residues. V lost 5 bases and J lost 5, with 6 bases in between. The CDR3 DNA reads as TGTGCCACCAGTGGGATACACAATGAGCAGTTCTTC. As protein: CATSGIHNEQFF.

This clone was seen just once. The chain couples TRBV28 to TRBJ2-1; 12 nucleotides line up with TRBD2. The CDR3 runs 15 residues. Germline loops: CDR1 MDHEN, CDR2 SYDVKM. With 5 bases clipped from V and 7 bases from J, the junction kept 6 bases outside the gene matches. DNA for the CDR3: TGTGCCAGCAGTCGACTAGCGGGAGTAAGAAATGAGCAGTTCTTC. Its translation is CASSRLAGVRNEQFF.

The gene calls are TRBV27 and TRBJ1-5; no reliable D call. The germline V gene has CDR1 MNHEY and CDR2 SMNVEV (reference sequence). V was pared by 3 bases and J by 0 bases, with 9 bases between. The CDR3 is 15 amino acids. In DNA form, the CDR3 reads TGTGCCAGCAGTTTTTTGGGAAATAGCAATCAGCCCCAGCATTTT. Translating gives CASSFLGNSNQPQHF.

This sequence joins TRBV7-2 and TRBJ1-1; 7 bases are a match to TRBD1. Germline CDR1 is SGHTA and CDR2 is FQGNSA. The CDR3 has 18 residues. The V gene end was trimmed by 5 bases and the J gene end by 0 bases; junction bases not matched to a gene: 15. This chain's CDR3 is CASSKFALGGGMNTEAFF. The CDR3 coding sequence is TGTGCCAGCAGCAAGTTCGCTCTAGGGGGCGGTATGAACACTGAAGCTTTCTTT.